Only a few counts were recorded for the clone carrying this T cell receptor (beta chain). Its antigen is unknown. The data were obtained in a study of post-analysis software for immune sequencing data. Incorporated into the TCR beta cDNA libraries were unique molecular identifiers, which served to reduce PCR and sequencing biases. In TCRdb, the PCR reads were re-called with MiXCR into one record per CDR3 protein. The sample records hundreds of thousands of distinct CDR3 sequences, roughly 29% being singletons. Germline V gene sequence: CDR1 DFQATT, CDR2 SNEGSKA (reference sequence). With V trimmed by 5 bases and J by 4 bases, 11 bases remained unmatched. CDR3 length equals 14 residues. General study findings and limits: Controls significantly exceeded multiple sclerosis patients in normalized Chao1 diversity. F-measure co-clustering was strong for batch-matched samples. Patients carried roughly 5 TRBV segments more frequently than controls did, and TRBV5-6, TRBV5-1 and TRBV20-1 were among them.

Sequencing used blood. This rearrangement joins TRBV20-1 to TRBJ2-7; 7 bases line up with TRBD1. The receptor comes from a girl between 5 and 17 years old with multiple sclerosis. CDR3 residues: CSAHLSGQPYEQYF. In DNA, the CDR3 is TGCAGTGCTCACCTTTCGGGACAGCCGTACGAGCAGTACTTC.